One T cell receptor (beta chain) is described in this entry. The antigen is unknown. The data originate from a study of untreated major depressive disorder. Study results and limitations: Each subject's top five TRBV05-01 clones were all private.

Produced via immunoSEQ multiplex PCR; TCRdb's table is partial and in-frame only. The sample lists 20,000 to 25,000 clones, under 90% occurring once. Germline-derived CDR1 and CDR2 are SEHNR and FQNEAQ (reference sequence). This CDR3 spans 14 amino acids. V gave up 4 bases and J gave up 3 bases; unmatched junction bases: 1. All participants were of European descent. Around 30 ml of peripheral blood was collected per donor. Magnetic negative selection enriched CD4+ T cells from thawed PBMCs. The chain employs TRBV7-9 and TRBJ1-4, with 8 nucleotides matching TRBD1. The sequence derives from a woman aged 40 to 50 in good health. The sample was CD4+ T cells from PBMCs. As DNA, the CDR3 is TGTGCCAGCAGCTACAGGGGGGCTAATGAAAAACTGTTTTTT. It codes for CASSYRGANEKLFF.